The source of this T cell receptor (beta chain) is a study of cytomegalovirus exposure and HLA in healthy donors. Study observations and caveats: Most TCR sequences were uncommon, yet certain public TCRs appeared in many donors. Some V segments (TRBV6-2 and TRBV6-3 among them) were excluded as indistinguishable. An analysis was carried out later, and it reportedly showed fewer N-insertions in an Asian-associated ancestry cluster than the approximately 700-donor mean.

In germline, CDR1 is SGHTA, CDR2 FQGTGA. The CDR3 consists of 13 residues. V was clipped by 0 bases and J by 3 bases, with 5 bases between them. Worth noting for this clone: Its antigen remains unidentified.

PCR amplification relied on 60 Vbeta primers (plus 13 Jbeta primers). In the original processing: Counted up in a later analysis, unique TCR beta chains came to 65 million to 80 million, with around 10 million shared. Profiling relied on immunoSEQ multiplex PCR, and the TCRdb table lists in-frame clones only, not all of them. The V and J calls and clone size come from that table; D and trimming were worked out from the DNA. The sample includes 50,000 to 75,000 clones, approximately 80% of them seen just once. The chain joins TRBV7-3 to TRBJ1-1; no definite D call. Sequenced material: PBMCs. This sequence originates from a woman aged 40 to 50 in good health and CMV-seronegative. For the CDR3, the DNA is TGTGCCAGCAGCTTAACGGCTGACACTGAAGCTTTCTTT. It translates to CASSLTADTEAFF.